This T cell receptor (beta chain) emerged from a study of regulatory T cells in long-lasting Graves disease. In the study overall: Antithyroid drug intake by newly diagnosed Graves' patients had lasted under 3 months.

Trimming took off 2 bases at V and 0 bases at J, with 14 bases between the two ends. Germline V gene data show CDR1 as SGHAT and CDR2 as FQDESV (reference sequence). This CDR3 region has 16 residues. This clonotype was detected ten times or more. Its specificity is unknown. Sample time point: newly diagnosed GD, antithyroid drugs for less than 3 months. Preparation of the TCR library used RNA extracted from PBMCs. Points from the study as a whole: With persistent disease, TRBV28, TRBJ1-2 and TRBJ2-5 were the favored segments.

The authors built TCR beta libraries using iRepertoire HTBI primers and Arm-PCR of CDR3 regions. TCRdb itself ran the multiplex PCR reads through MiXCR, one entry per CDR3 protein. Of 350,000 to 450,000 distinct CDR3 sequences in the sample, around 15% were seen once. These sequences were also reported in another study, on T cells in Graves' hyperthyroidism and ophthalmopathy. That paper states: Orbital computed tomography and thyroid ultrasound, together with serum TRAb and thyroxine and clinical symptoms, were used for diagnoses.

The material was peripheral blood mononuclear cells (PBMCs), obtained at new diagnosis, from a patient treated with antithyroid drugs. The clonotype was recovered from a man in his forties with Graves disease. The chain is built from TRBV11-1 and TRBJ2-7, with unresolved D. DNA for the CDR3: TGTGCCAGCAGCTTACTAGTTGCGGACGGCTCCTACGAGCAGTACTTC. Residues: CASSLLVADGSYEQYF.